This passage covers 27 T cell receptor beta chains from one sample sequenced in a study of post-analysis software for immune sequencing data. Study-level results: A few TRBV segments were significantly more frequent in patients than in controls. TRBV5-6, TRBV5-1 and TRBV20-1 were among these segments.

Included in the TCR beta cDNA libraries were unique molecular identifiers. Via MiXCR, TCRdb re-called the PCR reads, giving one row per CDR3 protein. Of roughly 400,000 distinct CDR3 sequences listed, approximately 38% are singletons. No antigen is known for these receptors. The sample consisted of blood. The receptors were sampled from a girl aged 2 to 10 with multiple sclerosis.

The chain is built from TRBV28 and TRBJ1-2, with D possibly matching TRBD1 (5 bases). The length of the CDR3 is 11 residues. Germline CDR1 MDHEN, CDR2 SYDVKM. The V gene lost 8 bases and the J gene lost 6 bases, with 10 bases spanning the gap. The CDR3 loop reads CASGRQNGYTF. In DNA form, the CDR3 reads TGTGCCAGCGGGAGACAGAATGGCTACACCTTC.

The J gene is TRBJ2-7, the V gene TRBV27; 10 bases line up with TRBD1. The J call could be wrong; TRBJ2-5 is a better fit for the DNA end. The CDR3 extends over 13 amino acids. The germline V gene has CDR1 MNHEY and CDR2 SMNVEV (reference sequence). CDR3 protein: CASSRTGGETQYF. In DNA form, the CDR3 reads TGTGCCAGCAGTAGGACAGGGGGAGAGACCCAGTACTTC.

This chain uses TRBV28 with TRBJ1-2; D possibly corresponds to TRBD1 (5 bases). Germline CDR1 and CDR2: MDHEN and SYDVKM. V dropped 6 bases and J dropped 7 bases, with 15 bases sitting between them. There are 13 residues in the CDR3. The CDR3 region has the DNA TGTGCCAGCAGAATCAGGGTCCAGGGTGGCTACACCTTC. Encoded protein: CASRIRVQGGYTF.

The V call is TRBV5-6, the J call TRBJ2-7; D is unresolved. V dropped 0 bases and J dropped 7 bases, with 11 bases sitting between them. This CDR3 contains 13 residues. In germline, CDR1 is SGHDT, CDR2 YYEEEE. CDR3 bases: TGTGCCAGCAGCTTGGAATTTGCCCGTGAGCAGTACTTC. Protein: CASSLEFAREQYF.

This chain uses TRBV28 with TRBJ2-3; 11 nucleotides align to TRBD2. Germline V gene sequence: CDR1 MDHEN, CDR2 SYDVKM. J lost 5 bases, V lost 6 bases, and 7 bases had no gene match. The CDR3 runs 15 residues. This CDR3 reads CASSAVGLAGDTQYF. Written as DNA, the CDR3 is TGTGCCAGCAGCGCCGTCGGACTAGCGGGAGATACGCAGTATTTT.

The chain uses TRBV5-1 and TRBJ2-7; tentative D call: TRBD1 (6 bases). Germline CDR1 SGHRS, CDR2 YFSETQ. CDR3 length: 16 residues. Trimming took off 1 base at V and 3 bases at J, with 17 bases between the two ends. The CDR3 region has the DNA TGCGCCAGCAGCTTGACCGTCGGCAGGGGATACTACGAGCAGTACTTC. Its translation is CASSLTVGRGYYEQYF.

This clonotype was recorded many times. This sequence joins TRBV28 and TRBJ1-2, with 7 bases that match TRBD1. This CDR3 has 13 residues. V lost 4 bases and J lost 5; bases outside the gene matches: 4. CDR1 is MDHEN, CDR2 SYDVKM, per germline. The CDR3 DNA is TGTGCCAGCAGTTCCGGGACAGAGTATGGCTACACCTTC. This sequence encodes CASSSGTEYGYTF.

The chain combines TRBV15 with TRBJ2-7, with 7 bases that match TRBD2. Trimming at V came to 3 bases and at J to 0 bases, leaving 11 bases not matched to a gene. The length of the CDR3 is 17 residues. Germline V gene data show CDR1 as LNHNV and CDR2 as YYDKDF (reference sequence). CDR3 DNA: TGTGCCACCAGCAGGGAATCCCTAGCGGCGAGCTCCTACGAGCAGTACTTC. This translates into CATSRESLAASSYEQYF.

The table lists this clonotype with a few counts. V and J are TRBV27 and TRBJ2-2, with 7 bases matching TRBD2. The CDR3 contains 14 residues. Germline V lookup: CDR1 MNHEY, CDR2 SMNVEV (reference sequence). V shed 3 bases, J shed 7 bases, and the junction held 5 bases outside the gene matches. The CDR3 loop is CASSFYRGDGELFF. The CDR3 coding sequence is TGTGCCAGCAGTTTTTATCGGGGGGACGGGGAGCTGTTTTTT.

This clonotype has only a few counts. CDR3 DNA sequence: TGTGCCAGCAGTGAGGTTAGATCCTATAATTCACCCCTCCACTTT. It yields the protein CASSEVRSYNSPLHF. The chain couples TRBV6-1 to TRBJ1-6; D not resolved. Trimming pared 3 bases from V and 1 base from J, leaving 7 bases between. The CDR3 spans 15 residues. The germline V gene has CDR1 MNHNS and CDR2 SASEGT.

The rearrangement uses TRBV7-9 and TRBJ1-1, with D perhaps matching TRBD1 (5 bases). The CDR3 loop spans 16 amino acids. With 6 bases removed from V and 0 bases from J, the gap between germline ends came to 17 bases. Germline V lookup: CDR1 SEHNR, CDR2 FQNEAQ (reference sequence). The CDR3 sequence is CASSPPGPTLNTEAFF. For the CDR3, the DNA is TGTGCCAGCAGTCCCCCGGGGCCCACTCTGAACACTGAAGCTTTCTTT. Based on the CDR3 plus reference TRBV7-9 and TRBJ1-1, the full variable domain is DTGVSQNPRHKITKRGQNVTFRCDPISEHNRLYWYRQTLGQGPEFLTYFQNEAQLEKSRLLSDRFSAERPKGSFSTLEIQRTEQGDSAMYLCASSPPGPTLNTEAFFGQGTRLTVV.

V and J are TRBV14 and TRBJ2-1; D ambiguous. The CDR3 spans 13 residues. V was trimmed by 1 base and J by 5 bases, leaving 6 bases between them. CDR1 is SGHDN, CDR2 FVKESK, per germline. CDR3 in DNA: TGTGCCAGCAGCCAAGTAACGGACAATGAGCAGTTCTTC. This codes for CASSQVTDNEQFF.

This clonotype was seen a few times. The rearrangement uses TRBV5-1 and TRBJ2-3, with 11 bases aligning to TRBD2. V shed 7 bases and J 1 base; nucleotides not matched to a gene: 8. The CDR3 has 16 amino acids. In germline, CDR1 is SGHRS, CDR2 YFSETQ. The CDR3 region has the DNA TGCGCCAGCCGACCGGAACTAGCGGGGGGCACAGATACGCAGTATTTT. This encodes CASRPELAGGTDTQYF.

The rearrangement joins TRBV6-5 to TRBJ2-1, with 10 bases aligning to TRBD2. Judging by the DNA end, TRBJ2-7 fits better; the J call may be wrong. Germline CDR1 MNHEY, CDR2 SVGAGI. This CDR3 is 16 amino acids long. As DNA, the CDR3 is TGTGCCAGCAGTTACTCCCTAGCGGGAGCTGTCAATGAGCAGTACTTC. As protein: CASSYSLAGAVNEQYF.

The sample holds a few counts of this clonotype. The chain recombines TRBV5-1 with TRBJ1-1; no reliable D call. CDR3 size: 12 residues. Trimming removed 1 base at V and 4 bases at J, with 5 bases between. Germline V gene lookup returns CDR1 SGHRS and CDR2 YFSETQ. In DNA form, the CDR3 reads TGCGCCAGCAGCTTGTCTTTCACTGAAGCTTTCTTT. Residues: CASSLSFTEAFF.

The genes are TRBV7-8 and TRBJ1-2, with D perhaps TRBD1 (5 bases). Germline CDR1 and CDR2: SGHVS and FQNEAQ. The CDR3 length is 17 residues. Trimming removed 2 bases at V and 6 bases at J, with 22 bases between. The CDR3 DNA follows: TGTGCCAGCAGCTTACTTGAGGTCCAGGGAGCTTCTCATGGCTACACCTTC. Residues: CASSLLEVQGASHGYTF.

This clonotype has only a few counts. The chain recombines TRBV12-3 or TRBV12-4 with TRBJ2-4; D is unclear. Trimming shortened V by 7 bases and J by 13 bases, and 17 bases separated the two germline ends. The CDR3 runs 12 residues. The CDR3 sequence: CASTNSPGLQYF. In nucleotides, the CDR3 is TGTGCCAGCACCAACTCACCGGGCTTACAGTACTTC.

There are a few counts of this clonotype. The chain uses TRBV4-2 and TRBJ1-2; 8 nucleotides align to TRBD1. CDR1 LGHNA and CDR2 YNFKEQ come from the germline V gene. Losses at the gene ends were 0 bases for V and 7 bases for J; bases not matched to a gene: 10. The CDR3 spans 16 residues. Here the CDR3 reads CASSQDGDRPDRGYTF. Here the CDR3 DNA reads TGTGCCAGCAGCCAAGATGGGGACAGGCCTGACCGTGGCTACACCTTC.

The chain joins TRBV6-6 to TRBJ1-4; unclear D gene. The CDR3 has 14 amino acids. V lost 6 bases and J lost 8, with 16 bases in between. Germline CDR1 is MNHNY and CDR2 is SVGAGI (reference sequence). In DNA form, the CDR3 reads TGTGCCAGCAGATCAGGACTACATAACGAAAAACTGTTTTTT. Its translation: CASRSGLHNEKLFF.

A few counts support this clonotype. The CDR3 DNA reads as TGTGCCAGCAGCTTCAAGACATCAGGGGCTAACCACTACGAGCAGTACTTC. Translated, it gives CASSFKTSGANHYEQYF. This chain connects TRBV7-6 to TRBJ2-7; D possibly corresponds to TRBD1 (6 bases). CDR3 length equals 17 residues. Germline assignment: CDR1 SGHVS and CDR2 FNYEAQ. Trimming removed 3 bases from V and 3 bases from J, with 21 bases in between.

V usage is TRBV3-1 and J usage is TRBJ1-2; D is undetermined. V dropped 0 bases and J dropped 7 bases, with 12 bases sitting between them. Looked up from germline, CDR1 is LGHDT and CDR2 is YNNKEL (reference sequence). The CDR3 is 14 amino acids. CDR3 in DNA: TGTGCCAGCAGCCAAGATACTGGAGTTCGTGGCTACACCTTC. Its protein is CASSQDTGVRGYTF.

This chain links TRBV15 with TRBJ1-1; D is perhaps TRBD1 (6 bases). Trimming pared 3 bases from V and 3 bases from J, leaving 17 bases between. This CDR3 is built from 16 residues. CDR1 is LNHNV and CDR2 is YYDKDF in the germline V gene (reference sequence). The CDR3 spells CATSSAFGTPYTEAFF. CDR3 nucleotides: TGTGCCACCAGCAGTGCCTTCGGGACACCCTACACTGAAGCTTTCTTT. Looking up the rest from reference TRBV15 and TRBJ1-1 gives the full variable domain: DAMVIQNPRYQVTQFGKPVTLSCSQTLNHNVMYWYQQKSSQAPKLLFHYYDKDFNNEADTPDNFQSRRPNTSFCFLDIRSPGLGDTAMYLCATSSAFGTPYTEAFFGQGTRLTVV.

V gene TRBV12-3 or TRBV12-4 combines with J gene TRBJ1-2; a possible D gene is TRBD1 (5 bases). V shed 6 bases and J shed 4 bases, with 12 bases lying between them. This CDR3 is built from 13 residues. The CDR3 DNA reads as TGTGCCAGCAGCTTGGGGCAGCTCTATGGCTACACCTTC. Translated: CASSLGQLYGYTF.

The V and J genes are TRBV27 and TRBJ2-5; D remains ambiguous. CDR1 is MNHEY, CDR2 SMNVEV, per germline (reference sequence). With 9 bases removed from V and 0 bases from J, the gap between germline ends came to 5 bases. This CDR3 is 11 amino acids long. The CDR3 sequence is CAREYQETQYF. In DNA form, the CDR3 reads TGTGCCAGGGAGTACCAAGAGACCCAGTACTTC.

This chain links TRBV12-5 with TRBJ2-5; D possibly corresponds to TRBD1 (6 bases). Trimming cost V 4 bases and J 3 bases, with 15 bases left between them. CDR1 and CDR2 from the germline V gene are LGHNT and FRNRAP. This CDR3 has 15 residues. The CDR3 DNA sequence: TGTGCTAGTGGTTGGCTGACAGGCTTAGAAGAGACCCAGTACTTC. Translating gives CASGWLTGLEETQYF. The whole variable domain, remainder taken from reference TRBV12-5 and TRBJ2-5, is DARVTQTPRHKVTEMGQEVTMRCQPILGHNTVFWYRQTMMQGLELLAYFRNRAPLDDSGMPKDRFSAEMPDATLATLKIQPSEPRDSAVYFCASGWLTGLEETQYFGPGTRLLVL.

This clonotype was seen a few times. The chain has TRBV25-1 and TRBJ2-7; TRBD2 aligns across 7 bases. Trimming cost V 3 bases and J 1 base; bases outside gene matches: 3. CDR3 length equals 14 residues. Germline V gene lookup returns CDR1 MGHDK and CDR2 SYGVNS. In DNA form, the CDR3 reads TGTGCCAGCAGTGAGGGAGGGAGATCCTACGAGCAGTACTTC. Protein: CASSEGGRSYEQYF.

Comments on this clonotype: Mismatch with germline at one junction end may stem from a read error. As DNA, the CDR3 is TGCGCCAGCAGCCTCGAGGGGGGCAATGAGCGGTTCTTC. It encodes CASSLEGGNERFF. The J gene is TRBJ2-1, the V gene TRBV4-1; possibly TRBD1 or TRBD2 for D (6 bases each). The CDR3 covers 13 residues. Germline V gene sequence: CDR1 MGHRA, CDR2 YSYEKL.